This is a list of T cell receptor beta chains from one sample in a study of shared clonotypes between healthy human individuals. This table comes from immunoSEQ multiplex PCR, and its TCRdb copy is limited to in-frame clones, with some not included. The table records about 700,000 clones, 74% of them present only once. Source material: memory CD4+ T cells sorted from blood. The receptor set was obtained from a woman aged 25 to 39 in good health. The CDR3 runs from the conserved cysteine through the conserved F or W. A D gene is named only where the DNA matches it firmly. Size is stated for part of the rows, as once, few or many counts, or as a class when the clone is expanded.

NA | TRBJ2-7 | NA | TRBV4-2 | CASSGLISYEQYF | TGTGCCAGCAGCGGGCTAATCTCCTACGAGCAGTACTTC
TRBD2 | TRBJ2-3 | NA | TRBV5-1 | CASSSRAGGNTDTQYF | TGCGCCAGCAGCTCAAGAGCGGGAGGAAACACAGATACGCAGTATTTT
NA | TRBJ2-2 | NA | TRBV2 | CASRGRTNTGELFF | TGTGCCAGCAGAGGGCGGACGAACACCGGGGAGCTGTTTTTT
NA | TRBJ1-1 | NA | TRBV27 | CASSATREGTEAFF | TGTGCCAGCAGTGCGACCAGGGAGGGCACTGAAGCTTTCTTT
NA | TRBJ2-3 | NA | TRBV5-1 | CASRRYYREEDTDTQYF | TGCGCCAGCAGACGATACTACAGGGAAGAAGACACAGATACGCAGTATTTT
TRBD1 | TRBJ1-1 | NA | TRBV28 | CASSQQGARSTEAFF | TGTGCCAGCAGTCAACAGGGGGCAAGAAGTACTGAAGCTTTCTTT
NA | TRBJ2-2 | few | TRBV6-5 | CASRGSYTGELFF | TGTGCCAGCAGGGGTAGCTACACCGGGGAGCTGTTTTTT
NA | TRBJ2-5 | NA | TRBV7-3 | CASSVQGGETQYF | TGTGCCAGCAGCGTACAGGGTGGGGAGACCCAGTACTTC
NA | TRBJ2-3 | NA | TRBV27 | CASSLSWEDTQYF | TGTGCCAGCAGTTTAAGCTGGGAGGATACGCAGTATTTT
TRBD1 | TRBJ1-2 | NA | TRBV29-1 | CSVGQGAYGYTF | TGCAGCGTAGGACAGGGCGCCTATGGCTACACCTTC
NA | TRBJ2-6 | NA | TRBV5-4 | CASSLGKGVPIAGANVLTF | TGTGCCAGCAGCTTGGGGAAGGGTGTCCCTATAGCTGGGGCCAACGTCCTGACTTTC
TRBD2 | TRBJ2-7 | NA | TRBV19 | CASSSQQAGGTYEQYF | TGTGCCAGTAGTAGTCAACAAGCGGGAGGGACCTACGAGCAGTACTTC
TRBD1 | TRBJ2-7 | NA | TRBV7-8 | CASSSDRVSYAYEQYF | TGTGCCAGCAGCTCAGACAGGGTCTCTTATGCCTACGAGCAGTACTTC
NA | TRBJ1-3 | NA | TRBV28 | CASSSPTEGGRNTIYF | TGTGCCAGCAGCTCGCCAACGGAGGGAGGGAGAAACACCATATATTTT
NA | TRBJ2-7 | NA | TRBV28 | CASSFSPREQYF | TGTGCCAGCAGTTTCTCCCCACGCGAGCAGTACTTC
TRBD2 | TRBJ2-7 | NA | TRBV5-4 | CASSLGGTLAGLYEQYF | TGTGCCAGCAGCTTGGGGGGTACACTAGCGGGCCTATACGAGCAGTACTTC
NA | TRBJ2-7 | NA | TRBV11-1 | CASSLGTGKGSYEQYF | TGTGCCAGCAGCTTAGGAACAGGGAAAGGCTCCTACGAGCAGTACTTC
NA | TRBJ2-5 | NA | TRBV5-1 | CASSLGVRREETQYF | TGCGCCAGCAGCTTGGGGGTCCGCAGGGAGGAGACCCAGTACTTC
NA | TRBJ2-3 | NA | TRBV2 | CASSFNTDTQYF | TGTGCCAGCAGTTTTAACACAGATACGCAGTATTTT
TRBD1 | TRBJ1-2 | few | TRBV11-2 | CASSSGTGLILAGYTF | TGTGCCAGCAGCTCCGGGACAGGGCTGATCCTTGCTGGCTACACCTTC
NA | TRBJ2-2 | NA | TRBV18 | CASSPVVVGDLNTGELFF | TGTGCCAGCTCACCAGTAGTGGTGGGGGACCTGAACACCGGGGAGCTGTTTTTT
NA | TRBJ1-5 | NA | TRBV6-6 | CASSYGGEGQPQHF | TGTGCCAGCAGTTACGGGGGAGAAGGTCAGCCCCAGCATTTT
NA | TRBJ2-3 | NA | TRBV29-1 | CSVAEQSSTDTQYF | TGCAGCGTTGCAGAACAGTCCAGCACAGATACGCAGTATTTT
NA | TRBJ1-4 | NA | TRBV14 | CASSQGGGTLNEKLFF | TGTGCCAGCAGCCAAGGTGGGGGGACCCTTAATGAAAAACTGTTTTTT
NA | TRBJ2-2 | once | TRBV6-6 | CASSSMNTGELFF | TGTGCCAGCAGTTCCATGAACACCGGGGAGCTGTTTTTT
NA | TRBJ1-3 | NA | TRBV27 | CASSQAGGNTIYF | TGTGCCAGCAGTCAGGCGGGGGGAAACACCATATATTTT
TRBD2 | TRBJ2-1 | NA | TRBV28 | CASSSGLAFDNEQFF | TGTGCCAGCAGCTCCGGACTAGCCTTTGACAATGAGCAGTTCTTC
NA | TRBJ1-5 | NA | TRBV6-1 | CASSGHGSNQPQHF | TGTGCCAGCAGCGGACACGGGAGCAATCAGCCCCAGCATTTT
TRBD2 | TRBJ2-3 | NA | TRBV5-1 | CASSSWTSGRRTDTQYF | TGCGCCAGCAGCTCGTGGACTAGCGGGCGACGCACAGATACGCAGTATTTT
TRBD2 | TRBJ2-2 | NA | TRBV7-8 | CASINRSPGLAAKGELFF | TGTGCCAGCATTAATCGTTCCCCGGGACTAGCGGCCAAAGGGGAGCTGTTTTTT
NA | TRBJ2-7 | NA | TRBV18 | CASSPGHGYEQYF | TGTGCCAGCTCACCCGGGCACGGCTACGAGCAGTACTTC
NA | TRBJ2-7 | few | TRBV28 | CASRRGAAGYEQYF | TGTGCCAGCCGCAGGGGCGCGGCCGGTTACGAGCAGTACTTC
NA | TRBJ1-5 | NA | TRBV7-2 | CASSTQARQPQHF | TGTGCCAGCAGCACCCAAGCTCGTCAGCCCCAGCATTTT
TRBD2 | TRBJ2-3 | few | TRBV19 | CASSNSGTNADTQYF | TGTGCCAGTAGTAATTCGGGGACTAATGCAGATACGCAGTATTTT
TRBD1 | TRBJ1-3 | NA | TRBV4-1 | CASSQGETGARSSGNTIYF | TGCGCCAGCAGCCAAGGGGAGACAGGGGCTAGAAGCTCTGGAAACACCATATATTTT
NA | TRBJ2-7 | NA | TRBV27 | CASSLLGDGPYEQYF | TGTGCCAGCAGTTTATTAGGGGACGGCCCTTACGAGCAGTACTTC
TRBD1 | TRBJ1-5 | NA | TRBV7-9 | CASSPTGINQPQHF | TGTGCCAGCAGCCCGACAGGGATCAATCAGCCCCAGCATTTT
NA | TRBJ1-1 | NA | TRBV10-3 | CAISEMGIVAFF | TGTGCCATCAGTGAAATGGGGATTGTAGCTTTCTTT
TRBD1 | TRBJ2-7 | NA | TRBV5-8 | CASSPSSARQGRGEQYF | TGCGCCAGCAGCCCTAGTTCGGCCCGACAGGGAAGGGGCGAGCAGTACTTC
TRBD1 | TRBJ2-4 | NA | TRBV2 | CASSVDRGQYF | TGTGCCAGCAGTGTCGACAGGGGACAGTACTTC